This TCR beta chain derives from a study of PD-L1 blockade in urothelial cancer. The overall study: Patients had been given 0 to 3 earlier chemotherapy regimens. Samples of blood were analyzed 3 weeks (second dose) and 6 weeks after treatment start. A median blood sample held 141,255 T cells and about 78,000 unique TCRs. Whole-study results and caveats: Lower pretreatment blood TCR clonality, under the median, predicted better survival, researchers reported.

Regarding this clone: The antigen remains unidentified.

The CDR3 spans 15 residues. Trimming left V 6 bases short and J 1 base short, with 15 bases between. Germline CDR1 reads MGHDK; CDR2 reads SYGVNS. The protocol was immunoSEQ multiplex PCR, while the TCRdb copy is restricted to in-frame clones and leaves out a portion. The sample lists 45,000 to 60,000 clones; approximately 85% were seen once. The time point denotes: pretreatment peripheral blood. The source material was PBMCs, sampled around atezolizumab (anti-PD-L1) treatment. The TCR comes from a man between 45 and 60 years old with urothelial cancer. The V gene is TRBV25-1, the J gene TRBJ1-2; the D gene is possibly TRBD1 (6 bases). CDR3 sequence (DNA): TGTGCCAGCAGGAAGACCGGGACATTTAACTATGGCTACACCTTC. Residues: CASRKTGTFNYGYTF.